This T cell receptor beta chain was sequenced in a study of spatial heterogeneity in lung cancer. Study overall: The donor population consisted of approximately 79 patients with untreated, early-stage non-small cell lung cancer.

Time point specified: blood at routine non-recurrence follow-up after resection. Whole RNA from tumor, nontumor lung or frozen PBMC was sequenced unsorted. Individual TCR cDNA molecules each bore their own unique molecular identifier. MiXCR was run by TCRdb on the 5' RACE reads, yielding one entry per CDR3 protein. The sample carries 110,000 or so distinct CDR3 sequences, 11% recorded once. This clonotype was seen more than once but under ten times. This clonotype was obtained from a female donor with early-stage non-small cell lung cancer. The material sequenced was PBMCs, taken at follow-up.

CDR3 residues: CASSPDRGLSGYTF. The CDR3 DNA follows: TGTGCCAGCAGTCCGGACAGGGGGCTGAGTGGCTACACCTTC. The chain couples TRBV27 to TRBJ1-2, with TRBD1 matching over 11 bases. The CDR3 covers 14 residues. J gave up 7 bases and V 5 bases, and 6 bases lay outside the gene matches. Germline CDR1 and CDR2: MNHEY and SMNVEV (reference sequence).